Following are 21 T cell receptor beta chains from one sample sequenced in a study of T cell clonality in common variable immunodeficiency. Study observations and caveats: Fewer deletions and N-nucleotide insertions were reportedly seen in common variable immunodeficiency TCR beta sequences.

Clones were sequenced by immunoSEQ multiplex PCR, and TCRdb holds only the in-frame ones, with some missing. The sample holds 15,000 to 20,000 clones, and no clone turns up only once. These receptors' targets are unknown. The specimen sequenced was peripheral blood mononuclear cells. These receptors were taken from a human donor with common variable immunodeficiency.

This clone turned up a few times. The read ends 3 residues early relative to the CDR3; the germline J gene fills the gap. The J gene is TRBJ1-2, the V gene TRBV7-2; TRBD1 aligns across 10 bases. V shed 5 bases and J 4 bases; nucleotides not matched to a gene: 4. This CDR3 has 14 residues. The V gene's germline CDR1 is SGHTA and CDR2 FQGNSA. CDR3 bases read: TGTGCCAGCAGCCCGAGGACAGGGGGCTATGGC. Protein sequence: CASSPRTGGYG. The full CDR3 protein reads CASSPRTGGYGYTF.

There are many counts of this clone. From the germline J gene comes the end of the CDR3, since the read stops 3 residues before it. The gene calls are TRBV30 and TRBJ1-3; 7 bases map to TRBD1. Trimming took 5 bases from V and 4 from J; bases not matched to a gene: 11. The CDR3 contains 15 residues. The V gene's germline CDR1 is GTSNPN and CDR2 SVGIG (reference sequence). The CDR3 sequence is CAWEASAGGGNTIYF. Partial CDR3 DNA: TGTGCCTGGGAAGCGTCGGCAGGGGGAGGAAACACC.

Worth noting for this clone: The read ends 3 residues before the CDR3 terminus; that terminus is restored from the germline J gene. The genes are TRBV7-8 and TRBJ1-1; 9 bases align to TRBD1. This CDR3 region has 15 residues. Germline V gene data show CDR1 as SGHVS and CDR2 as FQNEAQ. V was clipped by 5 bases and J by 5 bases; unmatched bases: 9. The part of the CDR3 DNA that was read is TGTGCCAGCAGCGTGAATGCCGGGACAGGGACTGAA. This codes for CASSVNAGTGTE. The full CDR3 is CASSVNAGTGTEAFF.

This clone was recorded at least ten times. The CDR3 goes on 3 residues after the read ends, and that part is filled in from the germline J gene. This chain joins TRBV7-2 and TRBJ2-1; 9 bases line up with TRBD2. V was clipped by 1 base and J by 4 bases; unmatched bases: 2. In germline, CDR1 is SGHTA, CDR2 FQGNSA. The CDR3 contains 15 residues. The CDR3 loop is CASSLVAGEYNEQFF. CDR3 DNA (partial): TGTGCCAGCAGCTTAGTAGCGGGGGAATACAATGAG.

As concerns this clone: The read gets to within 3 residues of the CDR3 end, and the germline J gene fills in the rest. This sequence joins TRBV30 and TRBJ1-5; tentatively, D is TRBD1 (5 bases). This CDR3 contains 13 residues. Germline loops: CDR1 GTSNPN, CDR2 SVGIG (reference sequence). The V end was cut by 1 base, the J end by 6 bases, with 10 bases between. The CDR3 bases that were read are TGTGCCTGGAGTGGACAGTCTGGTCAGCCC. Amino acid sequence: CAWSGQSGQP. The whole CDR3 protein is CAWSGQSGQPQHF.

CDR3: CASSLAGTGSYGYTF. CDR3 DNA, as far as it was read: TGTGCCAGCAGCTTAGCCGGGACAGGGAGTTATGGC. This sequence joins TRBV7-9 and TRBJ1-2, with 9 bases aligning to TRBD1. Sequencing ends 3 residues short of the CDR3 end; the germline J gene provides the rest. The CDR3 has 15 amino acids. J was trimmed by 5 bases and V by 0 bases; bases with no gene match: 4. In germline, CDR1 is SEHNR, CDR2 FQNEAQ (reference sequence).

To note about this clone: The read terminates 3 residues before the CDR3 end, so the remaining end is supplied by the germline J gene. The V and J genes are TRBV20-1 and TRBJ1-3; D might be TRBD1 (5 bases). CDR1 is DFQATT and CDR2 is SNEGSKA in the germline V gene (reference sequence). V lost 6 bases and J 2 bases, leaving 23 bases between the germline ends. The CDR3 loop spans 17 amino acids. CDR3 bases read: TGCAGTGCCACAACGGGGGGGGAAGATCATACTGGAAACACC. It is translated as CSATTGGEDHTGNT. The CDR3 in its entirety is CSATTGGEDHTGNTIYF.

A note on this clone: The CDR3 goes on 3 residues after the read ends, and that part is filled in from the germline J gene. The chain is built from TRBV7-3 and TRBJ2-7; 9 nucleotides line up with TRBD2. The trim removed 5 bases at V and 2 bases at J, leaving 7 bases unmatched. The CDR3 runs 15 residues. Germline V lookup: CDR1 SGHTA, CDR2 FQGTGA. CDR3 DNA (partial): TGTGCCAGCAGCCCGTCGGGCGGGGGGGCCTACGAG. This sequence encodes CASSPSGGGAYE. The full CDR3 is CASSPSGGGAYEQYF.

This clone has more than one count but fewer than ten. Read sequence stops 3 residues before the CDR3 end, and the germline J gene provides the missing end. The chain joins TRBV6-2 or TRBV6-3 to TRBJ2-5, with TRBD2 identical over 9 bases. Looked up from germline, CDR1 is MNHEY and CDR2 is SVGEGT. The length of the CDR3 is 14 residues. V shed 5 bases, J shed 3 bases, and the junction held 4 bases outside the gene matches. The CDR3 bases that were read are TGTGCCAGCAGTCCCTCTAGCGGGGAAGAGACC. Translation: CASSPSSGEET. The complete CDR3 reads CASSPSSGEETQYF.

This clone showed up just a few times. The read is 3 residues too short to cover the CDR3 end, so that end is filled in from the germline J gene. V usage is TRBV5-1 and J usage is TRBJ2-5; the match to TRBD1 covers 7 bases. The CDR3 extends over 16 amino acids. Germline CDR1 reads SGHRS; CDR2 reads YFSETQ. V shed 0 bases and J 0 bases; nucleotides not matched to a gene: 5. The DNA read from the CDR3 is TGCGCCAGCAGCTTGGGTCAGGGACAGTACCAAGAGACC. It codes for CASSLGQGQYQET. The full CDR3 protein reads CASSLGQGQYQETQYF.

This clone has a count of ten or more. The CDR3 end lies 3 residues beyond the end of the read and is filled in from the germline J gene. The chain carries TRBV5-1 and TRBJ2-5; 11 positions match TRBD2. With V trimmed by 0 bases and J by 4 bases, 14 bases remained unmatched. This CDR3 spans 19 amino acids. The germline V gene encodes CDR1 SGHRS and CDR2 YFSETQ. The CDR3 DNA, read in part, is TGCGCCAGCAGCTTGGCAGGGTACACTAGCGGGAGCTTAGGAGAGACC. Encoded protein: CASSLAGYTSGSLGET. The entire CDR3 protein reads CASSLAGYTSGSLGETQYF.

In its sample, this clone was seen many times. CDR3 DNA, as far as it was read: TGTGCCAGCTCACCAGGAGGGGGCACGACCTACGAG. Translating gives CASSPGGGTTYE. The whole CDR3 reads CASSPGGGTTYEQYF. The rearrangement links TRBV18 to TRBJ2-7; D is perhaps TRBD1 (7 bases). The read terminates 3 residues ahead of where the CDR3 ends, so the germline J gene completes it. The CDR3 is 15 residues long. Germline CDR1 reads KGHSH; CDR2 reads LQKENI. Trimming removed 2 bases at V and 2 bases at J, with 13 bases between.

This clone has a count of ten or more. The observed sequence ends 3 residues before the CDR3 terminus, with the missing tail filled in from the germline J gene. The chain joins TRBV29-1 to TRBJ2-7; no firm D call. The V and J ends lost 2 bases and 2 bases respectively, with 7 bases between them. The CDR3 loop spans 12 amino acids. Germline V gives CDR1 SQVTM, CDR2 ANQGSEA. Partial CDR3 DNA: TGCAGCGTTGAAAAGGGTCCCTACGAG. Its protein product is CSVEKGPYE. The CDR3 as a whole reads CSVEKGPYEQYF.

A remark on this clone: The read ends 3 residues before the CDR3 terminus; that terminus is restored from the germline J gene. This chain links TRBV11-2 with TRBJ2-7; TRBD1 matches 7 bases. Trimming cost V 2 bases and J 4 bases; bases outside gene matches: 2. Germline V CDR1 and CDR2: SGHAT, FQNNGV. The CDR3 contains 13 residues. This chain's CDR3 is CASSLRGQYEQYF. The sequenced CDR3 bases are TGTGCCAGCAGCTTAAGGGGGCAATACGAG.

This clone came up a few times. The sequenced fragment ends 3 residues before the CDR3 boundary, so the rest is inferred from the germline J gene. The chain has TRBV2 and TRBJ2-2, with 11 bases matching TRBD1. Germline V gene data show CDR1 as SNHLY and CDR2 as FYNNEI. V lost 7 bases to trimming and J lost 6 bases; unmatched junction nucleotides: 4. The CDR3 has 14 residues. The sequenced part of the CDR3 DNA is TGTGCCAGCATTCAGGACAGGGGGCCCGGGGAG. Protein product: CASIQDRGPGE. The full CDR3 protein reads CASIQDRGPGELFF.

This clone occurred a few times. Sequencing ends 3 residues short of the CDR3 end; the germline J gene provides the rest. The chain couples TRBV7-2 to TRBJ1-4; 11 bases line up with TRBD1. The germline CDR1 and CDR2 sequences are SGHTA and FQGNSA. The length of the CDR3 is 14 residues. V was clipped by 5 bases and J by 7 bases; unmatched bases: 3. Incomplete CDR3 DNA: TGTGCCAGCAGCCCGGACAGGGGGCTTGAAAAA. Amino acid sequence: CASSPDRGLEK. The whole CDR3 sequence reads CASSPDRGLEKLFF. Full variable domain (rest looked up from reference TRBV7-2 and TRBJ1-4): GAGVSQSPSNKVTEKGKDVELRCDPISGHTALYWYRQSLGQGLEFLIYFQGNSAPDKSGLPSDRFSAERTGGSVSTLTIQRTQQEDSAVYLCASSPDRGLEKLFFGSGTQLSVL.

As to this clone: The read finishes 3 residues shy of the CDR3 end, and the germline J gene is used to complete it. The V gene is TRBV20-1, the J gene TRBJ2-5; D remains ambiguous. The V gene lost 6 bases and the J gene lost 3 bases, with 11 bases spanning the gap. The CDR3 length is 12 residues. Germline V gene sequence: CDR1 DFQATT, CDR2 SNEGSKA (reference sequence). The sequenced part of the CDR3 DNA is TGCAGTGCGGGTTACAGAGAAGAGACC. Protein product: CSAGYREET. The whole CDR3 sequence reads CSAGYREETQYF.

This clone was recorded a few times. Sequencing ends 3 residues short of the CDR3 end; the germline J gene provides the rest. The V call is TRBV19, the J call TRBJ1-6, with no clear D. Deletions cut 4 bases from V and 11 bases from J, with 21 bases between. CDR3 length: 16 residues. The germline CDR1 and CDR2 sequences are LNHDA and SQIVND (reference sequence). CDR3 region: CASSTDVGLGVPPLHF. The CDR3 bases that were read are TGTGCCAGTAGTACGGACGTTGGACTCGGGGTTCCACCC.

This clone was seen at least ten times. Sequencing ends 3 residues short of the CDR3 end; the germline J gene provides the rest. The J gene is TRBJ2-1, the V gene TRBV9, with TRBD2 matching 8 bases. Looked up from germline, CDR1 is SGDLS and CDR2 is YYNGEE. Unmatched junction bases numbered 2, after V lost 3 bases and J lost 3 bases. The CDR3 runs to 14 residues. CDR3 DNA (partial): TGTGCCAGCAGCGACGGGACTAGCTACAATGAG. It encodes CASSDGTSYNE. The full-length CDR3 reads as CASSDGTSYNEQFF.

In this sample, this clone turned up many times. Read sequence stops 3 residues before the CDR3 end, and the germline J gene provides the missing end. The V gene is TRBV7-6, the J gene TRBJ1-6, with D perhaps matching TRBD1 (5 bases). Trimming removed 1 base from V and 8 bases from J, with 9 bases in between. This CDR3 is built from 14 residues. CDR1 is SGHVS and CDR2 is FNYEAQ in the germline V gene. The DNA read from the CDR3 is TGTGCCAGCAGCTTAGGAGGGGATGATTCACCC. Residues: CASSLGGDDSP. The entire CDR3 protein reads CASSLGGDDSPLHF.

Points on this clone: The sequenced fragment ends 3 residues before the CDR3 boundary, so the rest is inferred from the germline J gene. This chain joins TRBV5-1 and TRBJ2-7; 14 bases fit TRBD2. CDR1 SGHRS and CDR2 YFSETQ come from the germline V gene. The CDR3 is 16 amino acids. Trimming cost V 2 bases and J 6 bases; bases outside gene matches: 7. Incomplete CDR3 DNA: TGCGCCAGCAGCTTAGGACTAGCGGGAGGACCTATCGAG. Translation: CASSLGLAGGPIE. The full-length CDR3 reads as CASSLGLAGGPIEQYF.